The rows below give T cell receptor beta chains drawn from one sample of a study of cytomegalovirus exposure and HLA in healthy donors. Assay used: immunoSEQ multiplex PCR; TCRdb lists only in-frame clones, some missing. The top ten hold less than 9.5% of the sample, which has 85,000 to 100,000 clones, about three quarters seen once. Specimen: PBMCs. These receptors all come from a man aged 50 or older in good health and CMV-seropositive. Both conserved end residues are part of each CDR3. D genes are given only for firm matches. Rows give clone size only sometimes, using once, few, many, or a class for an expanded clone.

j_call: TRBJ1-5
clone_size: NA
d_call: NA
v_call: TRBV5-1
cdr3_aa: CASSLTVNQPQHF
cdr3_nt: TGCGCCAGCAGCTTGACGGTCAATCAGCCCCAGCATTTT

j_call: TRBJ1-3
clone_size: NA
d_call: NA
v_call: TRBV5-1
cdr3_aa: CASSLTGFGNTIYF
cdr3_nt: TGCGCCAGCAGCTTAACAGGGTTTGGAAACACCATATATTTT

j_call: TRBJ1-6
clone_size: NA
d_call: TRBD1
v_call: TRBV27
cdr3_aa: CASRGDSSYNSPLHF
cdr3_nt: TGTGCCAGCAGAGGGGACAGCTCCTATAATTCACCCCTCCACTTT

j_call: TRBJ1-2
clone_size: NA
d_call: TRBD1
v_call: TRBV5-6
cdr3_aa: CASSLGTGGADGYTF
cdr3_nt: TGTGCCAGCAGCTTGGGGACAGGGGGCGCGGATGGCTACACCTTC

j_call: TRBJ2-2
clone_size: NA
d_call: TRBD1
v_call: TRBV7-2
cdr3_aa: CASSGQGAGTGELFF
cdr3_nt: TGTGCCAGCAGCGGACAGGGGGCGGGAACCGGGGAGCTGTTTTTT

j_call: TRBJ2-1
clone_size: NA
d_call: TRBD2
v_call: TRBV9
cdr3_aa: CASSPRSLAGGTYNEQFF
cdr3_nt: TGTGCCAGCAGCCCGAGGTCCCTAGCGGGGGGTACCTACAATGAGCAGTTCTTC

j_call: TRBJ1-4
clone_size: NA
d_call: NA
v_call: TRBV30
cdr3_aa: CAWSRQVNEKLFF
cdr3_nt: TGTGCCTGGAGTAGGCAGGTTAATGAAAAACTGTTTTTT

j_call: TRBJ1-5
clone_size: NA
d_call: NA
v_call: TRBV7-2
cdr3_aa: CASSPDGNSNQPQHF
cdr3_nt: TGTGCCAGCAGCCCTGACGGGAATAGCAATCAGCCCCAGCATTTT

j_call: TRBJ1-1
clone_size: NA
d_call: TRBD1
v_call: TRBV5-1
cdr3_aa: CASRLRTGGGNTEAFF
cdr3_nt: TGCGCCAGCAGACTAAGGACAGGGGGGGGGAACACTGAAGCTTTCTTT

j_call: TRBJ1-4
clone_size: once
d_call: NA
v_call: TRBV6-4
cdr3_aa: CASIQGRKLFF
cdr3_nt: TGTGCCAGCATTCAGGGCCGAAAACTGTTTTTT

j_call: TRBJ1-2
clone_size: NA
d_call: NA
v_call: TRBV19
cdr3_aa: CASSLQGLLPYGYTF
cdr3_nt: TGTGCCAGTAGCTTACAGGGCCTTCTACCCTATGGCTACACCTTC

j_call: TRBJ2-1
clone_size: NA
d_call: TRBD2
v_call: TRBV18
cdr3_aa: CASSPGTSGEQFF
cdr3_nt: TGTGCCAGCTCACCAGGGACTAGCGGGGAGCAGTTCTTC

j_call: TRBJ1-2
clone_size: NA
d_call: TRBD1
v_call: TRBV7-2
cdr3_aa: CASSPFGQGAFYGYTF
cdr3_nt: TGTGCCAGCAGCCCATTTGGCCAGGGGGCTTTCTATGGCTACACCTTC